The TCR beta chain described here comes from a study of regulatory T cells in long-lasting Graves disease. Background on the study: The criterion for persistent Graves' disease was over 5 years of antithyroid drugs with positive TSH receptor antibodies.

Through Arm-PCR of CDR3 regions and iRepertoire HTBI primers, TCR beta libraries were built. TCRdb processed the multiplex PCR reads anew with MiXCR; each CDR3 protein has one entry. The profile shows around 340,000 distinct CDR3 sequences, about 20% of them singletons. Time point of the sample: persistent/refractory GD, antithyroid drugs over 5 years with positive TRAb. Researchers made the TCR library from RNA that was extracted from PBMCs. This clonotype has a count of ten or more. The sequenced sample was peripheral blood mononuclear cells (PBMCs), obtained when the disease was refractory, from a patient treated with antithyroid drugs. This receptor was taken from a female donor with Graves disease.

The CDR3 coding sequence is TGTGCCACCAGTGATCTCGGGACGGGACTTGGAGCTTTCTTT. It is translated as CATSDLGTGLGAFF. V usage is TRBV24-1 and J usage is TRBJ1-1; D is perhaps TRBD1 (5 bases). This CDR3 spans 14 amino acids. V lost 3 bases and J lost 10, with 17 bases in between. The V gene's germline CDR1 is KGHDR and CDR2 SFDVKD.